In its sample, the clone carrying this TCR beta chain was seen a few times. Its antigen remains unidentified. CDR3 length equals 15 residues. In germline, CDR1 is SEHNR, CDR2 FQNEAQ (reference sequence). V lost 5 bases, J lost 5 bases, and 16 bases lay in between. Combining a sample-barcoded 5' primer with a J-beta primer mix, a second PCR ran for roughly 6 to 12 cycles. The authors tagged each cDNA molecule using a template-switch adaptor with 12 random nucleotides. Each CDR3 protein is one row after TCRdb ran MiXCR on the 5' RACE reads. The profile shows about 1.8 million distinct CDR3 sequences, less than 50% of them singletons. The sample belongs to a study of blood T cells in healthy people across ages. Turning to the study itself: With template switching, about one barcoded beta molecule was captured per two T cells.

Study results and limitations: Unsorted PBMC material precluded a definitive naive versus antigen-experienced comparison. Expanded clonotype shifts may have been confounded, as the donors had an unknown CMV status.

The clonotype originates from a woman in her forties in good health. V is TRBV7-9 and J is TRBJ2-1; D unresolved. The sequencing sample was made of blood. In DNA form, the CDR3 reads TGTGCCAGCAGCCCCCGGCCAGACACGGACAATGAGCAGTTCTTC. Its protein product is CASSPRPDTDNEQFF.